Here is one T cell receptor (beta chain) with its context. Its antigen is undetermined. A multiplex PCR was run with 60 Vbeta primers and 13 Jbeta primers. Sequencing was performed with immunoSEQ multiplex PCR; in TCRdb, only in-frame clones are kept and a portion is missing. The sample lists approximately 150,000 clones, about 79% seen once, with just under 6.5% in the top ten. The sample is drawn from a study of cytomegalovirus exposure and HLA in healthy donors. The donors (healthy individuals) were bone marrow donors. Nominal health characterized the donors when sampled, though unrecorded immune exposures were likely. Points from the study as a whole: TCR beta V- and J-gene trimming was later associated with a missense DCLRE1C variant. In an earlier analysis, about 87% or about 30%: the productive usage of most TCR beta V segments.

This CDR3 has 15 residues. Trimming cost V 4 bases and J 3 bases, with 17 bases left between them. From germline, CDR1 is SGHRS and CDR2 YFSETQ. The material sequenced was PBMCs. This rearrangement joins TRBV5-1 to TRBJ2-7, with D tentatively TRBD1 (5 bases). This receptor was obtained from a man between 35 and 55 years old in good health and CMV-seropositive. The DNA of the CDR3 is TGCGCCAGCAGCCTTGTCGGACAAGACGACTACGAGCAGTACTTC. It is translated as CASSLVGQDDYEQYF.